The T cell receptor (beta chain) under discussion was sequenced for a study of T-cell memory formation after mild COVID-19. Points from the study as a whole: Memory from before infection featured some responding clones, which suggests cross-reactive memory joined. Largely, contracting CD4+ clones fell within CM and EM, and contracting CD8+ clones within EMRA.

Notes on this clonotype: Its antigen remains unidentified.

The V and J ends lost 4 bases and 3 bases, in that order; junction bases with no gene match: 9. Germline values: CDR1 SGHRS, CDR2 YFSETQ. The CDR3 contains 15 residues. TCRdb reprocessed the 5' RACE reads via MiXCR and lists one record per CDR3 protein. The repertoire holds 140,000 to 150,000 distinct CDR3 sequences, with roughly 6.3% as singletons. What was sequenced was PBMCs or a T cell subset sorted from them (not recorded which). The V and J genes are TRBV5-1 and TRBJ2-7; 8 bases fit TRBD1. This clonotype was obtained from an adult woman who had mild COVID-19 (a few samples of this study predate the infection). Cell type and time point are not known. This CDR3 reads CASSGQGNLGYEQYF. The CDR3 bases are TGCGCCAGCAGCGGACAGGGAAATTTAGGCTACGAGCAGTACTTC.